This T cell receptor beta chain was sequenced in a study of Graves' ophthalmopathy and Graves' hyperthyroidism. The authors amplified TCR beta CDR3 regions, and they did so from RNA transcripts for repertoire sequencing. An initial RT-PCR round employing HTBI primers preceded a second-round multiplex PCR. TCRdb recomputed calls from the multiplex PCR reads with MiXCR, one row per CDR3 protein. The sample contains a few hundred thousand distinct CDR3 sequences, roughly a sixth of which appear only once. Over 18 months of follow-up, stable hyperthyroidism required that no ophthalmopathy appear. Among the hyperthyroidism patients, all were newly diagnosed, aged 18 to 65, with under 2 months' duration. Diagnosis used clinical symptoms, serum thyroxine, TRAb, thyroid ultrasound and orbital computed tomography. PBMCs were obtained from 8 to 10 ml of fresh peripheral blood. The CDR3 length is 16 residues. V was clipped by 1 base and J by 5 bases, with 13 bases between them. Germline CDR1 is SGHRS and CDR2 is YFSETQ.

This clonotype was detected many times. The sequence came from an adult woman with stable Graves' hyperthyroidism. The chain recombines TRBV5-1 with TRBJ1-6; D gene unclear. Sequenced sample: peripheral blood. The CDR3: CASSLRTLQHNSPLHF. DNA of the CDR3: TGCGCCAGCAGCTTGAGGACTCTACAACATAATTCACCCCTCCACTTT.